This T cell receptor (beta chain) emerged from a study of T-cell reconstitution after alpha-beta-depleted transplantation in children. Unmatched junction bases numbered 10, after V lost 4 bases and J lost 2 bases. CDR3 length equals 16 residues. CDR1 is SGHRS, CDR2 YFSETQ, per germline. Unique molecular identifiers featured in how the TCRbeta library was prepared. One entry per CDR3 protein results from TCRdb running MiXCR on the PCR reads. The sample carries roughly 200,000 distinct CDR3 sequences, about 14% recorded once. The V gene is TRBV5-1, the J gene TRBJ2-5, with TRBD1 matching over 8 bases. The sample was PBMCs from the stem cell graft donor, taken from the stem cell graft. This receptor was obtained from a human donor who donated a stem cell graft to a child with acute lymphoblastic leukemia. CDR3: CASSVADRVRQETQYF. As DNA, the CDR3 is TGCGCCAGCAGCGTCGCGGACAGGGTACGGCAAGAGACCCAGTACTTC.